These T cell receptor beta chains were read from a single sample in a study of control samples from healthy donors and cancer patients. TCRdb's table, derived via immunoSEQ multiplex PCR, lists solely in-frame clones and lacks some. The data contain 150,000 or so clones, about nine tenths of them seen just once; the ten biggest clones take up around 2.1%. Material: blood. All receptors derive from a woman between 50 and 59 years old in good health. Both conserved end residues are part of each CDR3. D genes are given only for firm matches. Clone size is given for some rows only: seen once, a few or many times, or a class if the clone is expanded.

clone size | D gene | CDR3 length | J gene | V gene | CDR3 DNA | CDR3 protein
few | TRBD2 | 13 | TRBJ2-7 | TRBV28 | TGTGCCAGCACTAGCGGGAGAGGGTACGAGCAGTACTTC | CASTSGRGYEQYF
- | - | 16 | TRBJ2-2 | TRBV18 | TGTGCCAGCTCACCCTCTAATAACGCGAACACCGGGGAGCTGTTTTTT | CASSPSNNANTGELFF
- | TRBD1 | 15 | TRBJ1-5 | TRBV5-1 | TGCGCCAGCAGCACCGGGACAGGGGAGGCTCAGCCCCAGCATTTT | CASSTGTGEAQPQHF
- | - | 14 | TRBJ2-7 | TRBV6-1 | TGTGCCAGCAGTGAAGGAGCAGGGAACTACGAGCAGTACTTC | CASSEGAGNYEQYF
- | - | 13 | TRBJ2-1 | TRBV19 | TGTGCCAGTAGTGGGGCAGGGAGCAATGAGCAGTTCTTC | CASSGAGSNEQFF
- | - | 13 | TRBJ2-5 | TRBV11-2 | TGTGCCAGCAGCTTAGGACAAAGGGGGGCCCAGTACTTC | CASSLGQRGAQYF
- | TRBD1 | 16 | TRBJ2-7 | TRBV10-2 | TGCGCCAGCAGTGAGTCGTATGGACAGGGGGCCTACGAGCAGTACTTC | CASSESYGQGAYEQYF
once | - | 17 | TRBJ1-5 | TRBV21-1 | TGTGCCAGCAGCAACGACTTGTTCCGGGACAGCGCATGGCCCCAGCATTTT | CASSNDLFRDSAWPQHF
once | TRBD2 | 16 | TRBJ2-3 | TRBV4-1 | TGCGCCAGCAGCCAAGATACCGGGACTAACACAGATACGCAGTATTTT | CASSQDTGTNTDTQYF
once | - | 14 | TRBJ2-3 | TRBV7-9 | TGTGCCAGCAGCCCCGACCACGGCACAGATACGCAGTATTTT | CASSPDHGTDTQYF
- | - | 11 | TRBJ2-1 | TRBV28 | TGTGCCAGCAGTGGTGCGGTGGAGCAGTTCTTC | CASSGAVEQFF
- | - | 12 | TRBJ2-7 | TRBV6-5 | TGTGCCAGCAGTTTAACAGGCTACGAGCAGTACTTC | CASSLTGYEQYF
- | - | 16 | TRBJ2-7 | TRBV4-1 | TGCGCCAGCAGCCAAGGACTTGACAGGCCCTACTACGAGCAGTACTTC | CASSQGLDRPYYEQYF
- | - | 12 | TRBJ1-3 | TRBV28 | TGTGCCAGCAGTTTAGCGGGAAACACCATATATTTT | CASSLAGNTIYF
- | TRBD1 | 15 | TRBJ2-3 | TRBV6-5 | TGTGCCAGCAGCCGGACAGGGGGGCGCACAGATACGCAGTATTTT | CASSRTGGRTDTQYF
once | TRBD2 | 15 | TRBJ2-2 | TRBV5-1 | TGCGCCAGCACCCGTGGGACTAGCTCCACCGGGGAGCTGTTTTTT | CASTRGTSSTGELFF
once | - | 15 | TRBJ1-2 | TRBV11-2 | TGTGCCAGCAGCTTAGTTCAGGCACCTAACTATGGCTACACCTTC | CASSLVQAPNYGYTF
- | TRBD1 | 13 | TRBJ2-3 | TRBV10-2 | TGCGCCAACCGGGACAGCCACACAGATACGCAGTATTTT | CANRDSHTDTQYF
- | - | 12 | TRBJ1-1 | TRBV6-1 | TGTGCCAGCAGTGATTTTGTGCAGGGGGCTTTCTTT | CASSDFVQGAFF
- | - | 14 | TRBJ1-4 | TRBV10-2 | TGCGCCAGCAGTGACAGGGACTTTACGGAAAAACTGTTTTTT | CASSDRDFTEKLFF
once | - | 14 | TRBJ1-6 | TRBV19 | TGTGCCAGTACCCCCAGCATCCTAAATTCACCCCTCCACTTT | CASTPSILNSPLHF
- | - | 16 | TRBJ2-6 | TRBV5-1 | TGCGCCAGCAGCTTGGTAGGGACCACTGGGGCCAACGTCCTGACTTTC | CASSLVGTTGANVLTF
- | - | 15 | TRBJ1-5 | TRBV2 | TGTGCCAGCAGGGTCTCGGTGATACCTAATCAGCCCCAGCATTTT | CASRVSVIPNQPQHF
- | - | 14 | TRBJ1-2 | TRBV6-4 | TGTGCCAGCAGTGACACCGGGGGGAACTATGGCTACACCTTC | CASSDTGGNYGYTF
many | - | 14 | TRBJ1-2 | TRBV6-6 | TGTGCCAGCAGTTACGGGGGGCCTAACTATGGCTACACCTTC | CASSYGGPNYGYTF
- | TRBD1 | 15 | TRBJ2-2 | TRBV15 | TGTGCCACCAGCAGGGACAGGGGAAGAACCGGGGAGCTGTTTTTT | CATSRDRGRTGELFF
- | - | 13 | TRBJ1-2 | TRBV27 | TGTGCCAGCAGTACCTCAGGGACGGGGGGCTACACCTTC | CASSTSGTGGYTF
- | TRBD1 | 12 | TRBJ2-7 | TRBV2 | TGTGCCAGCAAGGACAGGGGGCTTGAGCAGTACTTC | CASKDRGLEQYF
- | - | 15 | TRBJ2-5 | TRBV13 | TGTGCCAGCAGCTTCGGGTTGCGTAAACAAGAGACCCAGTACTTC | CASSFGLRKQETQYF
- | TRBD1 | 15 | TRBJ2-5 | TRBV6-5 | TGTGCCAGCAGTTACTCTTACAGGGGGCAAGAGACCCAGTACTTC | CASSYSYRGQETQYF
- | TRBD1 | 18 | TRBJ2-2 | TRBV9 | TGTGCCAGCAGCCCAGGGGGTTGGGGACGGACGAACACCGGGGAGCTGTTTTTT | CASSPGGWGRTNTGELFF
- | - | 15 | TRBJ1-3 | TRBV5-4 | TGTGCCAGCAGCTTGGGACAGTCCTCTGGAAACACCATATATTTT | CASSLGQSSGNTIYF
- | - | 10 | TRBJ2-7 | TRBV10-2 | TGCGCCAGCAGTGAGTTCGAGCAGTACTTC | CASSEFEQYF
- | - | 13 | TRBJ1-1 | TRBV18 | TGTGCCAGCTCGCAGCAGGGGAACACTGAAGCTTTCTTT | CASSQQGNTEAFF
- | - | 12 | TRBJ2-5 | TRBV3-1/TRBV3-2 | TGTGCCAGCAATCTCGGCCAAGAGACCCAGTACTTC | CASNLGQETQYF
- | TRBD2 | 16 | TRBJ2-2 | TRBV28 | TGTGCCAGCAGTGACCCAGGGACTACCTATACCGGGGAGCTGTTTTTT | CASSDPGTTYTGELFF
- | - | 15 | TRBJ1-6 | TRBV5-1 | TGCGCCAGCAGCTTCGGGGGGGCGCGAAATTCACCCCTCCACTTT | CASSFGGARNSPLHF
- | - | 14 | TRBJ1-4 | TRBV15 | TGTGCCACCAGCAGAAGACAGCTTAATGAAAAACTGTTTTTT | CATSRRQLNEKLFF
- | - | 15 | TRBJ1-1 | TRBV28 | TGTGCCAGCAGTTTCCCCTCCGACGGGAACACTGAAGCTTTCTTT | CASSFPSDGNTEAFF
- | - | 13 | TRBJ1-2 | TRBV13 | TGTGCCAGCAGCTTAGGACAGTTTGATGGCTACACCTTC | CASSLGQFDGYTF
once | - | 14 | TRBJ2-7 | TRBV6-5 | TGTGCCAGCAGTTCAGACACGATCTCCTACGAGCAGTACTTC | CASSSDTISYEQYF
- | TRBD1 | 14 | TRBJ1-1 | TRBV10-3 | TGTGCCATCAGTGTAGTACAGGGGCCCACTGAAGCTTTCTTT | CAISVVQGPTEAFF
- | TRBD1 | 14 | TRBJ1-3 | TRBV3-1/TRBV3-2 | TGTGCCAGCAGCCAGCAGGGGGCTGGAAACACCATATATTTT | CASSQQGAGNTIYF
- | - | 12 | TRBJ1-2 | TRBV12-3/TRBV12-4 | TGTGCCAGCAGTTTACCAGGGGCGGGCTACACCTTC | CASSLPGAGYTF
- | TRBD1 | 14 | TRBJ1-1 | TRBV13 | TGTGCCAGCAGCTCCACCGGGACAGGCATGGAAGCTTTCTTT | CASSSTGTGMEAFF
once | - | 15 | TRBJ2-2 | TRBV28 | TGTGCCAGCAGCCGGCCCGGGGATGTAGCCGGGGAGCTGTTTTTT | CASSRPGDVAGELFF
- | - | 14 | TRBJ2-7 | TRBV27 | TGTGCCAGCAGTTTATTCTCAGGGGTCTACGAGCAGTACTTC | CASSLFSGVYEQYF
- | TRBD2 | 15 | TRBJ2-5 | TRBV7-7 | TGTGCTAGCAGCTTATGGACTAGCGGGGGAGAGACCCAGTACTTC | CASSLWTSGGETQYF
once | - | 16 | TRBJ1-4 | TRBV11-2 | TGTGCCAGCAGCTTGGGGGGCCGGGGTTTTAATGAAAAACTGTTTTTT | CASSLGGRGFNEKLFF
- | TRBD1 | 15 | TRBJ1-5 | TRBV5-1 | TGCGCCAGCAGCATCACAGGGGTGGGCAATCAGCCCCAGCATTTT | CASSITGVGNQPQHF
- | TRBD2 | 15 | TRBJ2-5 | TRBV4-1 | TGCGCCAGCAGCCACAGCGGGGGGGCAGCTGAGACCCAGTACTTC | CASSHSGGAAETQYF
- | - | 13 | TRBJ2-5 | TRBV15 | TGTGCCACCAGCAGAGATCCGGGGGAGACCCAGTACTTC | CATSRDPGETQYF
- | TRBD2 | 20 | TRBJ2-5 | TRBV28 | TGTGCCAGCTCCACTAGTTTACCTCTTTCGGCTAGCGGGAGAGTTGAGACCCAGTACTTC | CASSTSLPLSASGRVETQYF
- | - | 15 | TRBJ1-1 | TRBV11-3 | TGTGCCAGCAGCCCTGAGGGGGGTAAGAACACTGAAGCTTTCTTT | CASSPEGGKNTEAFF